A selection of T cell receptor beta chains follows, all from one sample in a study of blood T cell repertoires in COVID-19. TCRdb keeps only in-frame clones here, not all; method: immunoSEQ multiplex PCR. The sample lists 150,000 to 200,000 clones, roughly 88% occurring once. Sequencing was done on a sample of peripheral blood. Receptors were obtained from a man aged 60-69 years who had recovered from COVID-19. CDR3s leave out the opening cysteine and the closing phenylalanine or tryptophan. A D gene is named only where the DNA matches it firmly.

v_call	j_call	d_call	cdr3_aa
TRBV2	TRBJ2-1	TRBD2	ASRWVAAGGNEQF
TRBV7-2	TRBJ1-6	-	ASSPGDKPSPLH
TRBV4-2	TRBJ1-2	TRBD1	ASSQVGRQGAGTGRLYGYT
TRBV7-8	TRBJ1-5	-	ASSLGQNNQPQH
TRBV19	TRBJ2-3	TRBD2	ASSLGTSGGPDTQY
TRBV7-3	TRBJ2-1	TRBD2	ASSGGRTNEQF
TRBV24-1	TRBJ1-2	-	ATSDSGRGKDGYT
TRBV5-1	TRBJ1-1	TRBD1	ASSFGQGRTEAF
TRBV11-2	TRBJ2-1	TRBD1	ASSSGGGEQF
TRBV21-1	TRBJ2-4	-	ASSKGDRVKNIQY
TRBV19	TRBJ1-5	TRBD1	ASRSGGTSNQPQH
TRBV4-3	TRBJ1-2	-	ASSQSHRYTAYGYT